The 3 T cell receptor beta chains below all came from one sample that was sequenced in a study of control samples from healthy donors and cancer patients. Sequencing was performed with immunoSEQ multiplex PCR; in TCRdb, only in-frame clones are kept and a portion is missing. Among around 150,000 clones listed, around nine tenths were seen once. The sample consisted of blood. These receptors all come from a man in his thirties or forties in good health.

By proportion, this clone is medium-sized. The V gene is TRBV9, the J gene TRBJ2-2; TRBD2 matches 9 bases. The CDR3 totals 17 residues. V lost 4 bases to trimming and J lost 0 bases; unmatched junction nucleotides: 7. Germline CDR1 reads SGDLS; CDR2 reads YYNGEE. The CDR3 loop reads CASSLRASGANTGELFF. The CDR3 DNA follows: TGTGCCAGCAGCCTCAGGGCTAGCGGGGCGAACACCGGGGAGCTGTTTTTT.

V is TRBV30 and J is TRBJ2-6, with TRBD1 as a possible D gene (5 bases). Trimming left V 3 bases short and J 0 bases short, with 9 bases between. The CDR3 consists of 15 residues. CDR1 is GTSNPN, CDR2 SVGIG, per germline (reference sequence). The CDR3 here is CAWSTGFSGANVLTF. CDR3 in DNA: TGTGCCTGGAGCACAGGCTTCTCTGGGGCCAACGTCCTGACTTTC.

The chain carries TRBV27 and TRBJ2-1; D is unresolved. Between the trimmed V and J ends, which lost 0 bases and 13 bases, there was a span of 16 bases. Germline assignment: CDR1 MNHEY and CDR2 SMNVEV (reference sequence). The CDR3 has 14 amino acids. CDR3 loop: CASSLSDLLHNQFF. CDR3 nucleotides: TGTGCCAGCAGTTTATCCGATCTCCTGCATAATCAGTTCTTC.